The present entry profiles one T cell receptor beta chain with its context. This specimen comes from a study of blood T cell repertoires in COVID-19. Looking at the study overall: Material from acute and convalescent COVID-19 was sourced from the United States, Italy and Spain. Sources were T cells, B-cell-depleted T cells, or PBMCs; the material itself was cDNA or gDNA.

Original handling: Scientists estimated how many nucleated cells there were by amplifying reference gene primers. TCRdb keeps only in-frame clones here, not all; method: immunoSEQ multiplex PCR. That table is the source of V, J and clone size, and D and trimming were worked out from the DNA. This table holds roughly 160,000 clones, approximately 91% found once. The germline gives CDR1 GTSNPN, CDR2 SVGIG (reference sequence). V lost 0 bases and J 5 bases, leaving 8 bases between the germline ends. The CDR3 contains 13 residues. The sequencing input was peripheral blood. The chain carries TRBV30 and TRBJ1-5; tentatively, D is TRBD1 (5 bases). The sequence came from a man younger than 35 with acute or convalescent COVID-19. For the CDR3, the DNA is TGTGCCTGGAGTGTGGGGGGGGATCAGCCCCAGCATTTT. Residues: CAWSVGGDQPQHF.